This entry describes one T cell receptor beta chain. Some clones are missing from TCRdb's copy, which holds only in-frame ones; the method was immunoSEQ multiplex PCR. Found here are 23,000 or so clones, 60% to 80% of them singletons; the top ten hold over 5%. The sample originates from a study of immune evolution from preneoplasia to lung adenocarcinoma. CDR1 is ENHRY, CDR2 SYGVKD, per germline. This CDR3 is built from 16 residues. With 6 bases removed from V and 7 bases from J, the gap between germline ends came to 22 bases. The clonotype comes from a person aged 55 to 75 with lung adenocarcinoma. Sequencing was done on a sample of FFPE invasive lung adenocarcinoma tissue. V is TRBV10-3 and J is TRBJ1-5; weak D call: TRBD1 (5 bases). CDR3 nucleotides: TGTGCCATCAGACTGTCAGGGCGGGCGCTGGGGCAGCCCCAGCATTTT. This sequence encodes CAIRLSGRALGQPQHF.